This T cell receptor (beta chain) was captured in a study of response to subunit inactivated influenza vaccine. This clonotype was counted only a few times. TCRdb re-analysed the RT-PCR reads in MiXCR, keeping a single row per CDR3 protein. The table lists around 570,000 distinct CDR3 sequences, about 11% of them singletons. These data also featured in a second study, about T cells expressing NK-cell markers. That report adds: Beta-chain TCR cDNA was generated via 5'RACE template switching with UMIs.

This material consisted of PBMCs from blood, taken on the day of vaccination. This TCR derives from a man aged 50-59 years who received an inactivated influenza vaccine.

CDR3 residues: CSAGRASGRPETQYF. As DNA, the CDR3 is TGCAGTGCCGGTAGAGCCAGCGGGAGACCAGAGACCCAGTACTTC. The V call is TRBV20-1, the J call TRBJ2-5, with 8 bases aligning to TRBD2. The trim removed 6 bases at V and 4 bases at J, leaving 13 bases unmatched. The CDR3 has 15 amino acids. CDR1 and CDR2 from the germline V gene are DFQATT and SNEGSKA (reference sequence).